This is a list of T cell receptor beta chains from one sample in a study of cytomegalovirus exposure and HLA in healthy donors. The repertoire was sequenced with immunoSEQ multiplex PCR; TCRdb's copy has only in-frame clones and lacks some. Seen here are 90,000 to 95,000 clones, about 84% observed once, and the top ten hold over 2%. The sample comprised PBMCs. The receptors were sampled from a young man in good health and CMV-seronegative. The CDR3 runs from the conserved cysteine through the conserved F or W. The order of the fields is V gene, clone size, D gene, J gene, CDR3 protein, CDR3 DNA. D genes are given only for firm matches. Size is stated for part of the rows, as once, few or many counts, or as a class when the clone is expanded.

V gene: TRBV11-3
clone size: NA
D gene: TRBD2
J gene: TRBJ2-1
CDR3 protein: CASSAAGTSGGRNEQFF
CDR3 DNA: TGTGCCAGCAGCGCGGCCGGGACTAGCGGGGGGAGGAATGAGCAGTTCTTC

V gene: TRBV18
clone size: once
D gene: TRBD2
J gene: TRBJ2-3
CDR3 protein: CASSPQRAGGTDTQYF
CDR3 DNA: TGTGCCAGCTCACCACAGAGAGCGGGGGGCACAGATACGCAGTATTTT

V gene: TRBV18
clone size: NA
D gene: NA
J gene: TRBJ2-7
CDR3 protein: CASSPDGVSEQYF
CDR3 DNA: TGTGCCAGCTCACCGGACGGGGTCAGCGAGCAGTACTTC

V gene: TRBV29-1
clone size: NA
D gene: NA
J gene: TRBJ1-1
CDR3 protein: CSGAAGAFMGTEAFF
CDR3 DNA: TGCAGCGGAGCAGCGGGCGCTTTTATGGGCACTGAAGCTTTCTTT

V gene: TRBV4-1
clone size: once
D gene: NA
J gene: TRBJ1-1
CDR3 protein: CASSQDGGGRNTEAFF
CDR3 DNA: TGCGCCAGCAGCCAAGACGGGGGAGGCCGGAACACTGAAGCTTTCTTT

V gene: TRBV29-1
clone size: NA
D gene: NA
J gene: TRBJ1-3
CDR3 protein: CSVGGPGSGNTIYF
CDR3 DNA: TGCAGCGTTGGTGGGCCTGGCTCTGGAAACACCATATATTTT

V gene: TRBV7-9
clone size: NA
D gene: NA
J gene: TRBJ1-2
CDR3 protein: CAADRVGGYTF
CDR3 DNA: TGTGCCGCCGACAGAGTCGGTGGCTACACCTTC

V gene: TRBV7-9
clone size: NA
D gene: NA
J gene: TRBJ2-6
CDR3 protein: CASPQPGHLSGANVLTF
CDR3 DNA: TGTGCCAGCCCGCAACCGGGACACCTCTCTGGGGCCAACGTCCTGACTTTC

V gene: TRBV7-9
clone size: NA
D gene: NA
J gene: TRBJ1-1
CDR3 protein: CASSLGQTNTEAFF
CDR3 DNA: TGTGCCAGCAGCTTAGGGCAAACGAACACTGAAGCTTTCTTT

V gene: TRBV6-5
clone size: NA
D gene: TRBD1
J gene: TRBJ1-2
CDR3 protein: CASSPTGGWGHTF
CDR3 DNA: TGTGCCAGCAGTCCCACAGGGGGCTGGGGCCACACCTTC

V gene: TRBV7-8
clone size: NA
D gene: NA
J gene: TRBJ1-1
CDR3 protein: CASSLEAGNTEAFF
CDR3 DNA: TGTGCCAGCAGCTTAGAGGCGGGGAACACTGAAGCTTTCTTT

V gene: TRBV5-1
clone size: NA
D gene: TRBD2
J gene: TRBJ2-3
CDR3 protein: CASSPGESGGYSTDTQYF
CDR3 DNA: TGCGCCAGCAGCCCGGGGGAAAGCGGGGGGTACTCCACAGATACGCAGTATTTT

V gene: TRBV25-1
clone size: NA
D gene: NA
J gene: TRBJ2-2
CDR3 protein: CASSKAGYTGELFF
CDR3 DNA: TGTGCCAGCAGTAAGGCAGGTTACACCGGGGAGCTGTTTTTT

V gene: TRBV11-2
clone size: NA
D gene: NA
J gene: TRBJ2-1
CDR3 protein: CASSRPTSGVRGTMEQFF
CDR3 DNA: TGTGCCAGCAGCCGCCCTACATCAGGGGTTAGGGGTACAATGGAGCAGTTCTTC

V gene: TRBV9
clone size: once
D gene: NA
J gene: TRBJ1-3
CDR3 protein: CASSAGGWGGGSGNTIYF
CDR3 DNA: TGTGCCAGCAGCGCGGGGGGATGGGGGGGCGGCTCTGGAAACACCATATATTTT

V gene: TRBV6-5
clone size: NA
D gene: NA
J gene: TRBJ1-1
CDR3 protein: CASSYSMGGGGTEAFF
CDR3 DNA: TGTGCCAGCAGTTACTCGATGGGAGGGGGAGGCACTGAAGCTTTCTTT

V gene: TRBV7-3
clone size: NA
D gene: NA
J gene: TRBJ1-1
CDR3 protein: CASSSLPNLEAFF
CDR3 DNA: TGTGCCAGCAGCTCCCTCCCCAACTTAGAAGCTTTCTTT

V gene: TRBV5-1
clone size: NA
D gene: TRBD1
J gene: TRBJ1-4
CDR3 protein: CASSLTGATNEKLFF
CDR3 DNA: TGCGCCAGCAGCCTGACAGGGGCAACTAATGAAAAACTGTTTTTT

V gene: TRBV9
clone size: NA
D gene: TRBD2
J gene: TRBJ2-7
CDR3 protein: CASSVAGGGLYEQYF
CDR3 DNA: TGTGCCAGCAGCGTAGCGGGGGGGGGTCTCTACGAGCAGTACTTC

V gene: TRBV5-8
clone size: NA
D gene: NA
J gene: TRBJ1-2
CDR3 protein: CASSRDTNYGYTF
CDR3 DNA: TGTGCCAGCAGCCGGGATACTAACTATGGCTACACCTTC

V gene: TRBV13
clone size: few
D gene: NA
J gene: TRBJ1-1
CDR3 protein: CASSLLSDTEAFF
CDR3 DNA: TGTGCCAGCAGCTTACTGTCAGACACTGAAGCTTTCTTT

V gene: TRBV27
clone size: NA
D gene: NA
J gene: TRBJ1-4
CDR3 protein: CASSLWAGTDEKLFF
CDR3 DNA: TGTGCCAGCAGTTTATGGGCGGGGACGGATGAAAAACTGTTTTTT

V gene: TRBV6-6
clone size: NA
D gene: NA
J gene: TRBJ1-5
CDR3 protein: CASSPGRIQPQHF
CDR3 DNA: TGTGCCAGCAGCCCGGGGAGAATTCAGCCCCAGCATTTT

V gene: TRBV7-6
clone size: NA
D gene: NA
J gene: TRBJ2-7
CDR3 protein: CASNSTGFASEQYF
CDR3 DNA: TGTGCCAGCAATTCAACAGGGTTTGCTTCCGAGCAGTACTTC

V gene: TRBV7-8
clone size: NA
D gene: NA
J gene: TRBJ2-7
CDR3 protein: CASSFSIVAVSYEQYF
CDR3 DNA: TGTGCCAGCAGCTTCTCCATAGTCGCTGTGAGCTACGAGCAGTACTTC